This is a list of T cell receptor beta chains from one sample in a study of blood T cell repertoires in COVID-19. Measured with immunoSEQ multiplex PCR; TCRdb has only the in-frame clones, and not every one. The sample lists 250,000 to 300,000 clones, around 87% occurring once. The sample comprised peripheral blood. Receptors originate from a woman aged 45-60 years who had recovered from COVID-19. Both conserved end residues are part of each CDR3. The order of the fields is CDR3 length, V gene, J gene, CDR3 protein.

>12|TRBV9|TRBJ2-1
CASSEAGNEQFF
>13|TRBV6-1|TRBJ1-5
CASSEVGVGPQHF
>15|TRBV15|TRBJ2-7
CATSRDASGLYEQYF
>14|TRBV10-3|TRBJ2-2
CAIGQDPYTGELFF
>15|TRBV7-3|TRBJ2-1
CASSPDRRLYNEQFF
>13|TRBV5-1|TRBJ2-5
CASSSGQGETQYF
>14|TRBV5-6|TRBJ1-1
CASSLGTGYTEAFF
>16|TRBV18|TRBJ1-4
CASSGQGAATNEKLFF
>15|TRBV2|TRBJ1-4
CASKKETGFYEKLFF
>15|TRBV19|TRBJ2-3
CASKILAGSPDTQYF
>15|TRBV27|TRBJ2-2
CASSLYPGRTGELFF
>13|TRBV5-1|TRBJ2-7
CASSVQGVHEQYF
>14|TRBV7-2|TRBJ2-7
CASSLTGSYREQYF
>12|TRBV6-5|TRBJ2-4
CASSQTGNLQYF
>12|TRBV3-1/TRBV3-2|TRBJ2-5
CASSRDRETQYF
>13|TRBV6-6|TRBJ1-1
CASPPGAGTEAFF